This passage covers 15 T cell receptor beta chains from one sample sequenced in a study of blood T cell repertoires in COVID-19. The method was immunoSEQ multiplex PCR; TCRdb's version includes in-frame clones alone and lacks a portion of them. The data show a few hundred thousand clones, approximately 86% seen once. Sequencing was done on a sample of peripheral blood. The receptors were gathered from a woman between 65 and 79 years old with active or convalescent COVID-19.

This clone was counted once. This chain joins TRBV5-6 and TRBJ1-2; no definite D call. Germline V gene data show CDR1 as SGHDT and CDR2 as YYEEEE. V was clipped by 4 bases and J by 4 bases, with 26 bases between them. This CDR3 spans 18 amino acids. For the CDR3, the DNA is TGTGCCAGCAGCCCCCCCCCTGGGAGACACTCAAAGTCCTATGGCTACACCTTC. This encodes CASSPPPGRHSKSYGYTF.

This clone was observed a handful of times. V and J are TRBV7-8 and TRBJ1-3; D remains unclear. V lost 5 bases to trimming and J lost 8 bases, with 16 bases between them. Germline values: CDR1 SGHVS, CDR2 FQNEAQ. The CDR3 runs to 14 residues. CDR3 in DNA: TGTGCCAGCAGCCGAGGGCCAGGAGGAGACACCATATATTTT. The encoded protein is CASSRGPGGDTIYF.

This clone has just one count. The V call is TRBV6-5, the J call TRBJ1-2; TRBD1 aligns across 7 bases. The CDR3 length is 13 residues. J lost 4 bases, V lost 10 bases, and 9 bases had no gene match. Germline V gene data show CDR1 as MNHEY and CDR2 as SVGAGI. The CDR3 loop is CATSPDRVYGYTF. DNA of the CDR3: TGTGCCACCAGCCCAGACAGGGTCTATGGCTACACCTTC.

V and J are TRBV5-8 and TRBJ1-5; 9 bases are shared with TRBD1. V lost 4 bases to trimming and J lost 6 bases; unmatched junction nucleotides: 5. This CDR3 comprises 14 residues. Germline CDR1 and CDR2: SGHTS and YDEGEE. DNA for the CDR3: TGTGCCAGCAGCGAGGACAGGGGAAGTCAGCCCCAGCATTTT. It translates to CASSEDRGSQPQHF.

V and J are TRBV7-2 and TRBJ2-5; 13 positions agree with TRBD2. The CDR3 is 17 amino acids. Germline V gene data show CDR1 as SGHTA and CDR2 as FQGNSA. V dropped 8 bases and J dropped 1; count of bases not matched to a gene: 10. The CDR3 bases are TGTGCCAGCTCTGGACTAGCGGGGGCGGGCATCCAAGAGACCCAGTACTTC. Its translation: CASSGLAGAGIQETQYF.

The V call is TRBV7-9, the J call TRBJ1-2, with 9 bases identical to TRBD1. The ends lost 0 bases at V and 4 bases at J; junction bases unmatched: 15. Germline lookup yields CDR1 SEHNR and CDR2 FQNEAQ (reference sequence). The CDR3 runs 19 residues. The CDR3, as DNA: TGTGCCAGCAGCTTAGCTCTGGGACAGGGCCTCCCATTACCCTATGGCTACACCTTC. As protein: CASSLALGQGLPLPYGYTF.

The V call is TRBV4-3, the J call TRBJ2-7; tentative D call: TRBD1 (5 bases). This CDR3 is built from 14 residues. The germline CDR1 and CDR2 sequences are LGHNA and YSLEER. The V end was cut by 1 base, the J end by 4 bases, with 11 bases between. CDR3 coding DNA: TGCGCCAGCAGCCAAGGGCGACAGACTTACGAGCAGTACTTC. This translates into CASSQGRQTYEQYF.

The V call is TRBV3-1 (or the pseudogene TRBV3-2), the J call TRBJ2-1, with D perhaps matching TRBD2 (5 bases). Germline lookup yields CDR1 LGHDT and CDR2 YNNKEL (reference sequence). The CDR3 is made up of 16 amino acids. Deletions cut 0 bases from V and 8 bases from J, with 17 bases between. In nucleotides, the CDR3 is TGTGCCAGCAGCCAAGATTCGGATCCGCGGGCCTATGAGCAGTTCTTC. Amino acid sequence: CASSQDSDPRAYEQFF.

The V and J genes are TRBV5-1 and TRBJ1-1; no definite D call. The germline gives CDR1 SGHRS, CDR2 YFSETQ. The CDR3 loop spans 13 amino acids. V lost 4 bases to trimming and J lost 1 base, with 8 bases between them. The CDR3 is CASSEGTNTEAFF. Here the CDR3 DNA reads TGCGCCAGCAGCGAGGGCACGAACACTGAAGCTTTCTTT. Using reference TRBV5-1 and TRBJ1-1 for the parts outside the CDR3, the full variable domain is KAGVTQTPRYLIKTRGQQVTLSCSPISGHRSVSWYQQTPGQGLQFLFEYFSETQRNKGNFPGRFSGRQFSNSRSEMNVSTLELGDSALYLCASSEGTNTEAFFGQGTRLTVV.

The rearrangement uses TRBV28 and TRBJ1-1, with D unresolved. Germline CDR1 is MDHEN and CDR2 is SYDVKM. This CDR3 has 16 residues. V lost 7 bases to trimming and J lost 0 bases, with 18 bases between them. The CDR3 loop is CASIQGGSQLNTEAFF. CDR3 nucleotide sequence: TGTGCCAGCATCCAAGGAGGCTCCCAACTGAACACTGAAGCTTTCTTT.

This clone showed up just once. The rearrangement joins TRBV19 to TRBJ2-5, with 14 bases that match TRBD2. This CDR3 contains 14 residues. Germline V lookup: CDR1 LNHDA, CDR2 SQIVND (reference sequence). After removal of 5 bases from V and 7 bases from J, the junction contained 3 bases not matched to a gene. CDR3 region: CASSPTSGGGTQYF. In nucleotides, the CDR3 is TGTGCCAGTAGTCCGACTAGCGGGGGGGGGACCCAGTACTTC.

This chain joins TRBV12-3 or TRBV12-4 and TRBJ1-3; D is ambiguous. V was clipped by 3 bases and J by 1 base, with 4 bases between them. The CDR3 contains 13 residues. The CDR3 here is CASSFVSGNTIYF. Written as DNA, the CDR3 is TGTGCCAGCAGTTTCGTGTCTGGAAACACCATATATTTT.

This rearrangement joins TRBV27 to TRBJ1-1; D unclear. V was clipped by 6 bases and J by 5 bases, with 25 bases between them. From germline, CDR1 is MNHEY and CDR2 SMNVEV (reference sequence). The length of the CDR3 is 17 residues. The CDR3 DNA reads TGTGCCAGCAGGGAGGGCGAGACGGCCCGCCCCAGGACTGAAGCTTTCTTT. This sequence encodes CASREGETARPRTEAFF.

V usage is TRBV19 and J usage is TRBJ2-1; 9 nucleotides line up with TRBD2. CDR3 size: 18 residues. The J segment lost 0 bases and the V segment lost 4 bases, leaving 10 bases of the junction unmatched. Germline V gene lookup returns CDR1 LNHDA and CDR2 SQIVND (reference sequence). CDR3 nucleotide sequence: TGTGCCAGTAGTACCGCGGGGGGGATTCTTAGCTCCTACAATGAGCAGTTCTTC. It codes for CASSTAGGILSSYNEQFF.

CDR3 nucleotides: TGTGCCAGCTCCAGGGGGCTCCACGACTCCTATGGCTACACCTTC. As protein: CASSRGLHDSYGYTF. The rearrangement joins TRBV18 to TRBJ1-2; the match to TRBD1 covers 8 bases. Trimming removed 6 bases from V and 4 bases from J; junction bases left unmatched: 10. In germline, CDR1 is KGHSH, CDR2 LQKENI. CDR3 length: 15 residues. The full variable domain, with the rest looked up from reference TRBV18 and TRBJ1-2, is NAGVMQNPRHLVRRRGQEARLRCSPMKGHSHVYWYRQLPEEGLKFMVYLQKENIIDESGMPKERFSAEFPKEGPSILRIQQVVRGDSAAYFCASSRGLHDSYGYTFGSGTRLTVV.